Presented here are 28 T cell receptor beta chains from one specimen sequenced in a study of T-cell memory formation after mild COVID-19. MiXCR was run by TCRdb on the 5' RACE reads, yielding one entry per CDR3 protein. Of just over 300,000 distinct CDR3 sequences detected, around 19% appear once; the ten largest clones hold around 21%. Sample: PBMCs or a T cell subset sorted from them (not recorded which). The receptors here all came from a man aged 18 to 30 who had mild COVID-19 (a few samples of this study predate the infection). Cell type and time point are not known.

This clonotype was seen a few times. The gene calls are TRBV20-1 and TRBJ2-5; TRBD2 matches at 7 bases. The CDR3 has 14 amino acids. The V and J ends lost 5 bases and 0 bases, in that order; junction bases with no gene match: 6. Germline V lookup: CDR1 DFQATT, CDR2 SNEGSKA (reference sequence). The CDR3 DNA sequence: TGCAGTGCTTGGACTAGTTGGCACCAAGAGACCCAGTACTTC. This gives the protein CSAWTSWHQETQYF.

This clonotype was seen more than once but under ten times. The CDR3 sequence is CASSEGRLARTGELFF. DNA of the CDR3: TGTGCCAGCAGCGAAGGCAGACTCGCCAGGACCGGGGAGCTGTTTTTT. The chain employs TRBV9 and TRBJ2-2; D not resolved. Trimming shortened V by 3 bases and J by 5 bases, and 17 bases separated the two germline ends. The CDR3 is 16 amino acids. Germline values: CDR1 SGDLS, CDR2 YYNGEE.

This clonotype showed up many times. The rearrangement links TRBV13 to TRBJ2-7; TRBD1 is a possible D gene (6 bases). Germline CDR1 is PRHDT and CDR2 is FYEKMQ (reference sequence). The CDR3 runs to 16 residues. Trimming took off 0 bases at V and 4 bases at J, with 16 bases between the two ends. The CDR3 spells CASSLGPGGGRYEQYF. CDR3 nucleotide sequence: TGTGCCAGCAGCTTAGGCCCTGGGGGCGGAAGGTACGAGCAGTACTTC.

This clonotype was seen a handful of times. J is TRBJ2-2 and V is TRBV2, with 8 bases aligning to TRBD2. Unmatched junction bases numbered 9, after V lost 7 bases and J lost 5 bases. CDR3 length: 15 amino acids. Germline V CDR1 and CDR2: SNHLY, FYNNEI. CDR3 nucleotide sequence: TGTGCCAGCACGGCAGCGGGGGTTGAAACCGGGGAGCTGTTTTTT. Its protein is CASTAAGVETGELFF.

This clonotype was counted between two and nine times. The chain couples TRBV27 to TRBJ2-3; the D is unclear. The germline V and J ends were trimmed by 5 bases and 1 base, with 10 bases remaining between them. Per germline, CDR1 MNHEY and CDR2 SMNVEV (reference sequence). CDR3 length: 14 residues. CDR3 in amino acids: CASSKQTGTDTQYF. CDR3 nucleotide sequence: TGTGCCAGCAGTAAACAGACGGGCACAGATACGCAGTATTTT.

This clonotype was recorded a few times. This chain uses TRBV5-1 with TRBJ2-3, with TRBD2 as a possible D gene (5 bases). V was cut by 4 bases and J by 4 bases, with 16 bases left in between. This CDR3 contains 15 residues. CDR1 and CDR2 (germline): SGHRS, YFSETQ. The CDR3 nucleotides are TGCGCCAGCAGCGAGGTCGGGGTAGAGCCAGATACGCAGTATTTT. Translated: CASSEVGVEPDTQYF.

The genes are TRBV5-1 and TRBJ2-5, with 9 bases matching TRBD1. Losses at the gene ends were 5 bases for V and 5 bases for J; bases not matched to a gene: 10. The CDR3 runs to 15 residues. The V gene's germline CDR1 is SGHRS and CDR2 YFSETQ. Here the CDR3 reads CASSSPDRGWETQYF. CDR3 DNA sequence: TGCGCCAGCAGTTCTCCGGACAGGGGCTGGGAGACCCAGTACTTC.

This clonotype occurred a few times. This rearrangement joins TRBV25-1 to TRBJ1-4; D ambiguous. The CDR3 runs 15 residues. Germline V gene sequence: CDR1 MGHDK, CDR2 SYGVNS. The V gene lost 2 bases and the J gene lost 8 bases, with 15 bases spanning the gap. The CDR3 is CASSEPERYEEKLFF. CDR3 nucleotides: TGTGCCAGCAGTGAACCGGAGAGGTACGAGGAAAAACTGTTTTTT.

This CDR3 is CASSFIDSGYGYTF. CDR3 bases: TGTGCCAGCAGCTTTATCGACAGCGGGTATGGCTACACCTTC. This chain links TRBV7-9 with TRBJ1-2; D might be TRBD1 (5 bases). The V gene lost 3 bases and the J gene lost 5 bases, with 13 bases spanning the gap. The germline CDR1 and CDR2 sequences are SEHNR and FQNEAQ (reference sequence). This CDR3 spans 14 amino acids.

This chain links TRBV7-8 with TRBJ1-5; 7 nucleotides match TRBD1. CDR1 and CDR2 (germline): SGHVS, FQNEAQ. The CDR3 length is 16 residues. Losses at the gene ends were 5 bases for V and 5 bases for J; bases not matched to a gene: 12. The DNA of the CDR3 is TGTGCCAGCAGCCCCCGACAGGGCGGTTTTCATCAGCCCCAGCATTTT. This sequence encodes CASSPRQGGFHQPQHF.

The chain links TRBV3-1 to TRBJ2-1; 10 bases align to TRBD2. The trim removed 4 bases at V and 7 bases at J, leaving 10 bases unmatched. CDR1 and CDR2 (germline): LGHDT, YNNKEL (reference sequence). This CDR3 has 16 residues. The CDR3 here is CASSRPGSGGANEQFF. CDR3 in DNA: TGTGCCAGCAGCCGTCCGGGGAGCGGGGGGGCTAATGAGCAGTTCTTC.

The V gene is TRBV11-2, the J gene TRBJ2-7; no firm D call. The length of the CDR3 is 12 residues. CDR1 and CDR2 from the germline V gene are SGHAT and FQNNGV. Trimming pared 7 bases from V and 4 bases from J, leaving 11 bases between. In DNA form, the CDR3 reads TGTGCCAGCACTGGGCTTGGGTACGAGCAGTACTTC. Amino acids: CASTGLGYEQYF.

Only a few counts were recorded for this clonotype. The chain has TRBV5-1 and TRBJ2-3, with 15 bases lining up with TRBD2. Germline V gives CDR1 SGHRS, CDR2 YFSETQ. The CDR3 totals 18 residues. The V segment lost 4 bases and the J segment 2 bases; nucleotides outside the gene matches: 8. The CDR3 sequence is CASSPGLAGGHLTDTQYF. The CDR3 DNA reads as TGCGCCAGCAGCCCGGGACTAGCGGGGGGCCATCTCACAGATACGCAGTATTTT.

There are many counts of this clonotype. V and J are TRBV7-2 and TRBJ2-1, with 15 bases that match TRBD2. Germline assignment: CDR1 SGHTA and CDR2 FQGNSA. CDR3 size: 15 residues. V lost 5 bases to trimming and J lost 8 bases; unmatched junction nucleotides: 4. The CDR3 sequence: CASSVGLAGGYEQFF. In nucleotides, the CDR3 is TGTGCCAGCAGCGTGGGACTAGCGGGGGGCTATGAGCAGTTCTTC. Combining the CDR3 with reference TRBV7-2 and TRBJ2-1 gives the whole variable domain GAGVSQSPSNKVTEKGKDVELRCDPISGHTALYWYRQSLGQGLEFLIYFQGNSAPDKSGLPSDRFSAERTGGSVSTLTIQRTQQEDSAVYLCASSVGLAGGYEQFFGPGTRLTVL.

The CDR3 DNA is TGCGCCAGCAGCACCATGACAGGGTGGGGCACTGAAGCTTTCTTT. It is translated as CASSTMTGWGTEAFF. This chain joins TRBV5-1 and TRBJ1-1; 7 positions match TRBD1. Germline CDR1 is SGHRS and CDR2 is YFSETQ. V was clipped by 4 bases and J by 4 bases; unmatched bases: 10. The CDR3 runs 15 residues.

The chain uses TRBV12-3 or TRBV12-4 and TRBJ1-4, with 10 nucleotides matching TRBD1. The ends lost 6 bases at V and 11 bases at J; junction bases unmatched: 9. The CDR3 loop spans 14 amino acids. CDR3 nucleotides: TGTGCCAGCAGCCGACAGGGGGCAAGTGAGAAACTGTTTTTT. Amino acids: CASSRQGASEKLFF.

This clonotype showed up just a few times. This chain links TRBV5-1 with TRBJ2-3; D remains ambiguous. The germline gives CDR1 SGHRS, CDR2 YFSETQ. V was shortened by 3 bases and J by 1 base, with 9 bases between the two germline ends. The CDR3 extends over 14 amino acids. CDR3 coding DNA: TGCGCCAGCAGCTCGGTTGGGGGCACAGATACGCAGTATTTT. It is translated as CASSSVGGTDTQYF. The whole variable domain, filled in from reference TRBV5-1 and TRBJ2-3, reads KAGVTQTPRYLIKTRGQQVTLSCSPISGHRSVSWYQQTPGQGLQFLFEYFSETQRNKGNFPGRFSGRQFSNSRSEMNVSTLELGDSALYLCASSSVGGTDTQYFGPGTRLTVL.

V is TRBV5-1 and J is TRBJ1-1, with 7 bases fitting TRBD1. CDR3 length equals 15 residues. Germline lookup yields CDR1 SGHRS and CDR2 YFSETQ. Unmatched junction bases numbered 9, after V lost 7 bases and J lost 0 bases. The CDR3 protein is CASGSRQGMNTEAFF. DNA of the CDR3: TGCGCCAGCGGGTCTCGACAGGGCATGAACACTGAAGCTTTCTTT. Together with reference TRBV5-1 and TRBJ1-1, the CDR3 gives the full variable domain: KAGVTQTPRYLIKTRGQQVTLSCSPISGHRSVSWYQQTPGQGLQFLFEYFSETQRNKGNFPGRFSGRQFSNSRSEMNVSTLELGDSALYLCASGSRQGMNTEAFFGQGTRLTVV.

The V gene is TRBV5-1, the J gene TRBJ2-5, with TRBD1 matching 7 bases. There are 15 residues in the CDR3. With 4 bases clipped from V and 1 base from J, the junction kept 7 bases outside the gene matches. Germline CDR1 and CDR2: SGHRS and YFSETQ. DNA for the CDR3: TGCGCCAGCAGCCCGCTGACAGGGACCCAAGAGACCCAGTACTTC. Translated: CASSPLTGTQETQYF.

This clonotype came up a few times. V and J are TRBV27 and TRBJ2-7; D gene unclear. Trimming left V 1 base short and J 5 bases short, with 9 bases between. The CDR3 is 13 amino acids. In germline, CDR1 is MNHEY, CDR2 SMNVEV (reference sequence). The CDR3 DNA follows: TGTGCCAGCAGTTTATACTTTGGCCACGAGCAGTACTTC. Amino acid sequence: CASSLYFGHEQYF.

The CDR3 region has the DNA TGTGCCAGCAGCTCCACAGACAGGAGCGGGTATGGCTACACCTTC. Translation gives CASSSTDRSGYGYTF. This sequence joins TRBV7-9 and TRBJ1-2, with a tentative D call TRBD1 (6 bases). The CDR3 is 15 residues long. Germline V gene data show CDR1 as SEHNR and CDR2 as FQNEAQ (reference sequence). V lost 4 bases and J lost 5, with 17 bases in between. Drawing the rest from reference TRBV7-9 and TRBJ1-2, the complete variable domain is DTGVSQNPRHKITKRGQNVTFRCDPISEHNRLYWYRQTLGQGPEFLTYFQNEAQLEKSRLLSDRFSAERPKGSFSTLEIQRTEQGDSAMYLCASSSTDRSGYGYTFGSGTRLTVV.

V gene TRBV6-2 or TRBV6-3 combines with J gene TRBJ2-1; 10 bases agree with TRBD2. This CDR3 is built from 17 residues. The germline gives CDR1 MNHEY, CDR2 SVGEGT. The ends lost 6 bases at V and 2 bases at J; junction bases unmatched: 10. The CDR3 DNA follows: TGTGCCAGCAGCCGTCCTAGCGGGGGCTTTCCCTACAATGAGCAGTTCTTC. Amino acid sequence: CASSRPSGGFPYNEQFF.

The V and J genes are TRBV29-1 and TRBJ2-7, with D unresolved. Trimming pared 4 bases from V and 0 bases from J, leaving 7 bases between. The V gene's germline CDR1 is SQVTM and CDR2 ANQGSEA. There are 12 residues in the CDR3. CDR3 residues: CSVVTASYEQYV. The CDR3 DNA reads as TGCAGCGTTGTCACAGCCTCCTACGAGCAGTACGTC.

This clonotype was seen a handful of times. Written as DNA, the CDR3 is TGTGCTCACGGGGGGGAGACGCAGTATTTT. As protein: CAHGGETQYF. The chain is built from TRBV7-9 and TRBJ2-3; 8 bases map to TRBD2. Germline V gives CDR1 SEHNR, CDR2 FQNEAQ (reference sequence). CDR3 length equals 10 residues.

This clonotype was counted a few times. CDR3 in DNA: TGTGCCAGCAGCTTAGCCGGGTCTAGCGGCTTCCAAGAGACCCAGTACTTC. This sequence encodes CASSLAGSSGFQETQYF. This chain joins TRBV7-2 and TRBJ2-5; 7 nucleotides line up with TRBD2. Germline trimming cut 0 bases from V and 1 base from J; bases unmatched to any gene: 8. CDR1 and CDR2 from the germline V gene are SGHTA and FQGNSA. This CDR3 comprises 17 residues.

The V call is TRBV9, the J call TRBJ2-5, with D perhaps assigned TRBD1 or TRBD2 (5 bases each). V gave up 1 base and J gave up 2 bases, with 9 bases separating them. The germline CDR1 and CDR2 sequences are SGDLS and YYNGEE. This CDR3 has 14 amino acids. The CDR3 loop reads CASSVTGTQETQYF. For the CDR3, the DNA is TGTGCCAGCAGCGTAACCGGGACGCAAGAGACCCAGTACTTC.

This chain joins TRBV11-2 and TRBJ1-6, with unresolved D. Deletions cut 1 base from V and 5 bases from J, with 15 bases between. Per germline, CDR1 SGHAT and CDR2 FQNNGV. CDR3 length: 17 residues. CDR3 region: CASSLVSEPWDNSPLHF. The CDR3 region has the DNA TGTGCCAGCAGCTTAGTTTCAGAACCCTGGGATAATTCACCCCTCCACTTT. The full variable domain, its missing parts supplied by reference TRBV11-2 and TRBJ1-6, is EAGVAQSPRYKIIEKRQSVAFWCNPISGHATLYWYQQILGQGPKLLIQFQNNGVVDDSQLPKDRFSAERLKGVDSTLKIQPAKLEDSAVYLCASSLVSEPWDNSPLHFGNGTRLTVT.

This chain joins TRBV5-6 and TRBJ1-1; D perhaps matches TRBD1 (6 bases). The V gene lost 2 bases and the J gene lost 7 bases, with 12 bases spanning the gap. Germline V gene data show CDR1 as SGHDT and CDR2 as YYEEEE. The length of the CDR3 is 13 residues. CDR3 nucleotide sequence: TGTGCCAGCAGCTTCGGGGGGGCTGGTGAAGCTTTCTTT. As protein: CASSFGGAGEAFF.